A selection of T cell receptor beta chains follows, all from one sample in a study of radiation and T cells in renal cell carcinoma. Sequenced by immunoSEQ multiplex PCR; TCRdb stores in-frame clones only, minus some. In the table there are roughly 58,000 clones, more than 60% of which are singletons. The specimen was blood, collected from a patient whose treatment included radiotherapy and nephrectomy. Every receptor here comes from a man between 60 and 75 years old with renal cell carcinoma. The CDR3 runs from the conserved cysteine through the conserved F or W. Fields, in order: D gene, J gene, clone size, V gene, CDR3 protein, CDR3 DNA. The D gene is left open where the match is weak. The size of a clone is reported for some rows only, either as once, few or many, or as a class for expanded clones.

TRBD2	TRBJ2-1	-	TRBV7-7	CASSPAGGPNEQFF	TGTGCCAGCAGCCCAGCGGGAGGGCCGAATGAGCAGTTCTTC
TRBD1	TRBJ1-2	-	TRBV11-2	CASSFTGARANYGYTF	TGTGCCAGCAGCTTCACAGGGGCCCGAGCTAACTATGGCTACACCTTC
-	TRBJ2-7	-	TRBV10-2	CASSLSPTYEQYF	TGCGCCAGCAGTCTATCACCAACCTACGAGCAGTACTTC
-	TRBJ2-5	-	TRBV9	CASSPQGYYQETQYF	TGTGCCAGCAGCCCCCAGGGTTATTACCAAGAGACCCAGTACTTC
-	TRBJ1-2	-	TRBV11-3	CASSRDGYGYTF	TGTGCCAGCAGCAGAGACGGGTATGGCTACACCTTC
-	TRBJ1-2	-	TRBV9	CASSVVETGLYYGYTF	TGTGCCAGCAGCGTAGTCGAGACAGGCCTCTACTATGGCTACACCTTC
TRBD2	TRBJ2-3	-	TRBV7-8	CASSPGLAGDTQYF	TGTGCCAGCAGCCCTGGACTAGCGGGGGATACGCAGTATTTT
-	TRBJ1-1	-	TRBV2	CASSESTGGGTEAFF	TGTGCCAGCAGTGAAAGTACAGGCGGTGGCACTGAAGCTTTCTTT
-	TRBJ1-3	-	TRBV2	CASDVVGNTIYF	TGTGCGAGCGACGTCGTCGGAAACACCATATATTTT
-	TRBJ1-2	-	TRBV27	CASRDTGRTDYGYTF	TGTGCCAGCAGGGATACAGGGAGGACAGACTATGGCTACACCTTC
-	TRBJ2-1	-	TRBV2	CASSGGAVYNEQFF	TGTGCCAGCAGTGGTGGAGCGGTGTACAATGAGCAGTTCTTC
-	TRBJ2-3	-	TRBV9	CASSVAPGTDTQYF	TGTGCCAGCAGCGTAGCTCCCGGAACAGATACGCAGTATTTT
-	TRBJ2-3	-	TRBV29-1	CSVLEAGATDTQYF	TGCAGCGTCCTCGAGGCAGGGGCCACAGATACGCAGTATTTT
TRBD1	TRBJ1-2	once	TRBV6-6	CATQGADSYGYTF	TGTGCCACCCAGGGGGCGGATTCGTATGGCTACACCTTC
TRBD2	TRBJ2-3	-	TRBV10-2	CASTPSRLAGGFTDTQYF	TGCGCCAGCACCCCCAGTCGACTAGCGGGGGGTTTCACAGATACGCAGTATTTT
-	TRBJ2-3	-	TRBV7-2	CASSLAPGDTDTQYF	TGTGCCAGCAGCTTAGCGCCGGGGGACACAGATACGCAGTATTTT
-	TRBJ2-1	-	TRBV19	CASSMAPAQNNEQFF	TGTGCCAGTAGTATGGCCCCCGCTCAAAACAATGAGCAGTTCTTC
-	TRBJ1-2	-	TRBV6-6	CASIGTAANYGYTF	TGTGCCAGCATTGGAACAGCGGCTAACTATGGCTACACCTTC
-	TRBJ2-6	-	TRBV27	CGAGAGANVLTF	TGTGGTGCCGGGGCTGGGGCCAACGTCCTGACTTTC
-	TRBJ1-4	-	TRBV15	CATSRGAGLPNEKLFF	TGTGCCACCAGCAGGGGCGCTGGTCTTCCTAATGAAAAACTGTTTTTT
-	TRBJ1-1	-	TRBV6-5	CASSYNRNTEAFF	TGTGCCAGCAGTTACAACAGGAACACTGAAGCTTTCTTT
-	TRBJ2-3	-	TRBV5-6	CASSLLLTDTQYF	TGTGCCAGCAGCTTACTTCTGACAGATACGCAGTATTTT